This T cell receptor beta chain was identified in a study of T-cell reconstitution after alpha-beta-depleted transplantation in children. Study-wide results and limits: The authors attributed T-cell counts and diversity one year after transplant mostly to newly produced T cells. The high TCRbeta diversity at day 60 in some patients came from surviving recipient T cells and thymic progenitors.

About this clonotype itself: Antigen specificity is unknown.

Germline V gene sequence: CDR1 SGHRS, CDR2 YFSETQ. The CDR3 sequence is 19 residues long. J gave up 3 bases and V 5 bases, and 20 bases lay outside the gene matches. A TCRbeta library incorporating unique molecular identifiers was prepared. TCRdb passed the PCR reads through MiXCR, listing each CDR3 protein once. The table records 180,000 or so distinct CDR3 sequences, roughly 6.3% of them present only once. This material consisted of PBMCs, taken before TCRalphabeta/CD19-depleted stem cell transplant. The sequence was collected from a girl in the first two years of life with combined immunodeficiency, due to receive a stem cell transplant. This sequence joins TRBV5-1 and TRBJ2-1; TRBD1 matches 7 bases. Here the CDR3 DNA reads TGCGCCAGCAGTCCTCCCTTCCACTCAAGACAGGGATACTACAATGAGCAGTTCTTC. Translating gives CASSPPFHSRQGYYNEQFF. Full variable domain (missing parts from reference TRBV5-1 and TRBJ2-1): KAGVTQTPRYLIKTRGQQVTLSCSPISGHRSVSWYQQTPGQGLQFLFEYFSETQRNKGNFPGRFSGRQFSNSRSEMNVSTLELGDSALYLCASSPPFHSRQGYYNEQFFGPGTRLTVL.